The clone carrying this T cell receptor (beta chain) was seen repeatedly, ten times or more. Its cognate antigen is unknown. RNA transcripts provided the source from which TCR beta CDR3 regions were amplified. The TCR CDR3 was amplified in a first-round RT-PCR using the HTBI primer set. TCRdb ran MiXCR on the multiplex PCR reads and lists one entry per CDR3 protein. The table has 530,000 or so distinct CDR3 sequences, around 24% seen once. The data derive from a study of T cells in Graves' hyperthyroidism and ophthalmopathy. Study findings and constraints: Blood also carried most thyroid clonotypes expanded above 0.001.

The germline CDR1 and CDR2 sequences are DFQATT and SNEGSKA (reference sequence). The V and J ends lost 0 bases and 4 bases, in that order; junction bases with no gene match: 6. CDR3 length: 16 amino acids. Diagnoses used clinical symptoms, serum thyroxine and TRAb, thyroid ultrasound and orbital computed tomography. The material sequenced was blood. The chain employs TRBV20-1 and TRBJ2-5, with TRBD2 matching over 12 bases. The source is a woman aged 25 to 45 with Graves' ophthalmopathy. CDR3 residues: CSARDWASGGGETQYF. CDR3 in DNA: TGCAGTGCTAGAGATTGGGCTAGCGGGGGGGGAGAGACCCAGTACTTC.